This entry features one T cell receptor (beta chain) sequence. What it recognizes is unknown. Expressed TCRB transcripts were sequenced because the isolated RNA had all been reverse transcribed beforehand. Sequenced by immunoSEQ multiplex PCR; TCRdb stores in-frame clones only, minus some. The repertoire holds roughly 350,000 clones, with roughly 9.6% as singletons. The CDR3 extends over 14 amino acids. The germline V gene has CDR1 LNHDA and CDR2 SQIVND (reference sequence). V lost 5 bases, J lost 5 bases, and 9 bases stayed unmatched. This entry belongs to a study of beta chain features in type 1 diabetes. Study observations and caveats: It was among patients, rather than healthy donors, that naive, central memory and Treg TCRB repertoires appeared more similar.

Approximately 110 mL of blood, on average, came from one heparinised draw per donor. Central memory, naive, regulatory and stem cell-like memory CD4+ cells were sorted by CD45RO/CCR7/CD25/CD127/CD95/CD27. Each of the sorted populations had a purity greater than 95%. The rearrangement uses TRBV19 and TRBJ2-7; 7 bases line up with TRBD2. Input material: naive CD4+ T cells from blood. The source of this sequence is a woman aged 25 to 39 in good health. The CDR3 reads CASSPGLGGDEQYF. CDR3 sequence (DNA): TGTGCCAGTAGTCCCGGACTAGGCGGCGACGAGCAGTACTTC.